These 6 T cell receptor beta chains were sequenced from one sample in a study of cytomegalovirus exposure and HLA in healthy donors. Primers included in the PCR were 60 Vbeta and 13 Jbeta primers. The method was immunoSEQ multiplex PCR; TCRdb's version includes in-frame clones alone and lacks a portion of them. This repertoire shows over 150,000 clones, approximately 83% found once; its top ten account for roughly 0.097%. The sample was PBMCs. The receptor source for this set is a boy younger than 10 in good health and CMV-seronegative.

The chain employs TRBV27 and TRBJ2-7; D is perhaps TRBD1 (5 bases). CDR1 and CDR2 from the germline V gene are MNHEY and SMNVEV (reference sequence). This CDR3 contains 13 residues. Trimming pared 8 bases from V and 1 base from J, leaving 12 bases between. This CDR3 is CASRSRGSYEQYF. CDR3 in DNA: TGTGCCAGCCGATCAAGGGGATCCTACGAGCAGTACTTC.

The V and J genes are TRBV2 and TRBJ2-5, with 9 bases fitting TRBD2. Germline V gives CDR1 SNHLY, CDR2 FYNNEI. The CDR3 spans 19 residues. The ends lost 5 bases at V and 11 bases at J; junction bases unmatched: 27. The CDR3 sequence: CASSPGVGSGSLHRGEQYF. Written as DNA, the CDR3 is TGTGCCAGCAGTCCAGGGGTGGGTAGCGGGAGCCTCCACCGCGGGGAGCAGTACTTC.

This rearrangement joins TRBV5-1 to TRBJ2-1; tentatively, D is TRBD1 (5 bases). The CDR3 is 15 residues long. CDR1 is SGHRS, CDR2 YFSETQ, per germline. V was shortened by 1 base and J by 5 bases, with 13 bases between the two germline ends. CDR3 sequence (DNA): TGCGCCAGCAGCTTGCAGGGCGACGAAAACAATGAGCAGTTCTTC. It is translated as CASSLQGDENNEQFF.

This rearrangement joins TRBV4-1 to TRBJ1-2; a possible D gene is TRBD1 (6 bases). The CDR3 has 19 residues. Germline values: CDR1 MGHRA, CDR2 YSYEKL. V lost 0 bases and J lost 4, with 24 bases in between. The CDR3 loop is CASSQELAGAGGGFYGYTF. Here the CDR3 DNA reads TGCGCCAGCAGCCAAGAATTGGCAGGGGCAGGCGGGGGATTCTATGGCTACACCTTC.

Turning to this clone: The junction does not match germline at one end; this may be a read error. The rearrangement joins TRBV5-6 to TRBJ2-5; a possible D gene is TRBD1 (5 bases). Germline V gives CDR1 SGHDT, CDR2 YYEEEE. CDR3 size: 13 residues. CDR3 sequence (DNA): TGTGCCGGCAGCTTAGGGGCGCAAGAGACCCAGTACTTC. Translation gives CAGSLGAQETQYF. Full variable domain (remainder filled in from reference TRBV5-6 and TRBJ2-5): DAGVTQSPTHLIKTRGQQVTLRCSPKSGHDTVSWYQQALGQGPQFIFQYYEEEERQRGNFPDRFSGHQFPNYSSELNVNALLLGDSALYLCAGSLGAQETQYFGPGTRLLVL.

This sequence joins TRBV11-3 and TRBJ2-3; D unresolved. This CDR3 spans 13 amino acids. Germline loops: CDR1 SGHNT, CDR2 YENEEA. V was trimmed by 3 bases and J by 1 base, leaving 5 bases between them. Here the CDR3 reads CASSFGGTDTQYF. CDR3 bases: TGTGCCAGCAGCTTTGGAGGCACAGATACGCAGTATTTT. The whole variable domain, filled in from reference TRBV11-3 and TRBJ2-3, reads EAGVVQSPRYKIIEKKQPVAFWCNPISGHNTLYWYLQNLGQGPELLIRYENEEAVDDSQLPKDRFSAERLKGVDSTLKIQPAELGDSAVYLCASSFGGTDTQYFGPGTRLTVL.